A selection of T cell receptor beta chains follows, all from one sample in a study of T cell changes during pregnancy in multiple sclerosis. Clones were read by immunoSEQ multiplex PCR, and TCRdb kept only the in-frame ones, dropping some. Of more than 50,000 clones listed, roughly 90% are singletons. The sample in question was peripheral blood, obtained before pregnancy. These receptors were taken from a female donor with multiple sclerosis, enrolled in a pregnancy study. CDR3s include the opening cysteine and the closing phenylalanine or tryptophan. A D gene is named only where the DNA matches it firmly. Expanded clones are given a class, and other clones once, few, many or no size at all.

J gene,D gene,V gene,clone size,CDR3 DNA,CDR3 protein
TRBJ2-7,.,TRBV7-2,.,TGTGCCAGCAGCTTAGACAGCAACTACGAGCAGTACTTC,CASSLDSNYEQYF
TRBJ2-1,.,TRBV7-8,.,TGTGCCAGCAGCTTAGCGGCGACTTGGTCTAGCAGTTACAATGAGCAGTTCTTC,CASSLAATWSSSYNEQFF
TRBJ1-1,.,TRBV19,.,TGTGCCAGTATCACAGGGACTGAAGCTTTCTTT,CASITGTEAFF
TRBJ1-1,.,TRBV6-5,few,TGTGCCAGCAGCGCCCCCTGGGGCGGGAACACTGAAGCTTTCTTT,CASSAPWGGNTEAFF
TRBJ1-5,.,TRBV27,few,TGTGCCAGTAGACAGGAGAATCAGCCCCAGCATTTT,CASRQENQPQHF
TRBJ2-2,TRBD1,TRBV11-3,.,TGTGCCAGCGGAAAGACAGGGCCGACCGGGGAGCTGTTTTTT,CASGKTGPTGELFF
TRBJ1-1,TRBD1,TRBV7-6,.,TGTGCCAGCAGCTTTATCCGGGACAGAGCGAAGGCTGAAGCTTTCTTT,CASSFIRDRAKAEAFF
TRBJ1-4,.,TRBV18,.,TGTGCCAGCTCACCCGGACTGCGCGGGGAAAAACTGTTTTTT,CASSPGLRGEKLFF
TRBJ2-7,TRBD2,TRBV7-8,few,TGTGCCAGCAGCTTAAATAGCGGGACATTGAATAGGTACGAGCAGTACTTC,CASSLNSGTLNRYEQYF
TRBJ1-2,TRBD1,TRBV19,.,TGTGCCAGTAGGACAGGGGGCGCGGCTGGCTACACCTTC,CASRTGGAAGYTF
TRBJ2-1,.,TRBV6-1,.,TGTGCCAGCAGTGAAGGGAGCTCCTACAATGAGCAGTTCTTC,CASSEGSSYNEQFF
TRBJ1-1,.,TRBV5-5,.,TGTGCCAGCAGCTTCCCCCAGGGGCCCGCTGACACTGAAGCTTTCTTT,CASSFPQGPADTEAFF
TRBJ2-2,.,TRBV5-8,.,TGTGCCAGCAGCGAGGCCGGGGTCCTAATCGAGCTGTTTTTT,CASSEAGVLIELFF
TRBJ1-5,.,TRBV7-2,.,TGTGCCAGCAGCCCGAGCCAGCGAGCTCAGCCCCAGCATTTT,CASSPSQRAQPQHF
TRBJ2-7,.,TRBV4-2,.,TGTGCCAGCAGCCAAGAAACCTCCTGGTCAGGAGGGTACGAGCAGTACTTC,CASSQETSWSGGYEQYF
TRBJ2-7,.,TRBV9,.,TGTGCCAGCAGCGTAGATTACAGGAGCTCCTACGAGCAGTACTTC,CASSVDYRSSYEQYF
TRBJ1-3,TRBD1,TRBV18,.,TGTGCCAGCTCACCACCCCTGACTGACAGGGTATCTGGAAACACCATATATTTT,CASSPPLTDRVSGNTIYF
TRBJ1-4,TRBD1,TRBV18,.,TGTGCCAGCTCACCACCGGGACAGACTAATGAAAAACTGTTTTTT,CASSPPGQTNEKLFF
TRBJ1-5,.,TRBV27,.,TGTGCCAGCAGTACTCGGACAGTTAGCAATCAGCCCCAGCATTTT,CASSTRTVSNQPQHF
TRBJ2-7,.,TRBV21-1,.,.,CASWGTGSSYEQYF
TRBJ2-1,TRBD2,TRBV4-1,.,TGCGCCAGCAGCCCCTCTAGCGGGGAGCAGTTCTTC,CASSPSSGEQFF
TRBJ2-3,.,TRBV11-2,.,TGTGCCAGCAGCCCCAGGCGGGGAAAGATCACAGATACGCAGTATTTT,CASSPRRGKITDTQYF
TRBJ2-1,TRBD2,TRBV12-5,once,TGTGCTAGTTCTCGACTAGCGGGGGTCGATGAGCAGTTCTTC,CASSRLAGVDEQFF
TRBJ2-3,.,TRBV6-5,.,TGTGCCAGCGGGGGCGCAAGCACAGATACGCAGTATTTT,CASGGASTDTQYF
TRBJ2-7,TRBD2,TRBV25-1,.,TGTGCCAGCAGTGAAGGGCGGGGGAGGATCTACGAGCAGTACTTC,CASSEGRGRIYEQYF
TRBJ2-2,.,TRBV9,.,TGTGCCAGCAGCGTCGACCGTGGGACTCTGGAGGAGCTGTTTTTT,CASSVDRGTLEELFF
TRBJ2-1,TRBD2,TRBV6-4,.,TGTGCCAGCAGTAAACTAGCGGGGGGCGAGGATGAGCAGTTCTTC,CASSKLAGGEDEQFF
TRBJ1-2,.,TRBV14,.,TGTGCCAGCAGCCCACTCCCGGAGGGGAGAGGTGGCTACACCTTC,CASSPLPEGRGGYTF
TRBJ2-7,.,TRBV21-1,.,TGTGCCAGCAGCCCTCAGCACCGGGACACGCTTACTTCGCAGTACTTC,CASSPQHRDTLTSQYF
TRBJ1-4,.,TRBV29-1,.,TGCAGCGTTGGGGCCCCACGAAATGAAAAACTGTTTTTT,CSVGAPRNEKLFF
TRBJ1-5,.,TRBV2,once,TGTGCCAGCTCGGGGCGGGGAACGGACAATCAGCCCCAGCATTTT,CASSGRGTDNQPQHF
TRBJ1-2,TRBD1,TRBV11-1,few,TGTGCCAGCAGCCCTGGGACAGGGAACTATGGCTACACCTTC,CASSPGTGNYGYTF
TRBJ2-2,.,TRBV19,.,TGTGCCAGCCAAAGGGAGACCGGGGAGCTGTTTTTT,CASQRETGELFF
TRBJ1-5,TRBD1,TRBV7-6,.,TGTGCCAGCAGCTTAAACGAGGGGGCGATCAATCAGCCCCAGCATTTT,CASSLNEGAINQPQHF
TRBJ2-2,TRBD2,TRBV7-3,.,TGTGCCACCCTCAGGTCCGGGGGGGCCGGTACCGGGGAGCTGTTTTTT,CATLRSGGAGTGELFF
TRBJ1-4,TRBD1,TRBV6-1,.,TGTGCCAGCAGCGGGGACAGAAATGAAAAACTGTTTTTT,CASSGDRNEKLFF
TRBJ2-3,.,TRBV7-3,.,TGTGCCAGCAGCTGGCGAGGGACATTAACTAGCACAGATACGCAGTATTTT,CASSWRGTLTSTDTQYF
TRBJ2-5,TRBD2,TRBV5-6,.,TGTGCCAGCAGTCCCCGACTAGCGGAAAAAGAGACCCAGTACTTC,CASSPRLAEKETQYF
TRBJ2-7,.,TRBV27,.,TGTGCCAGCAGTATCAACTACGAGCAGTACTTC,CASSINYEQYF
TRBJ1-1,.,TRBV19,.,TGTGCCAGTAGAGTACAGTTGAACACTGAAGCTTTCTTT,CASRVQLNTEAFF
TRBJ2-7,.,TRBV6-6,.,TGTGCCAGCAGCCCCGACCCGGGGGGCAACGAGCAGTACTTC,CASSPDPGGNEQYF